This T cell receptor (beta chain) originates from a study of blood T cell repertoires in COVID-19. The repertoire was sequenced with immunoSEQ multiplex PCR; TCRdb's copy has only in-frame clones and lacks some. This sample yields around 76,000 clones, of which more than 60% are seen a single time; around 27% belongs to the top ten. V was cut by 5 bases and J by 4 bases, with 12 bases left in between. The CDR3 is 14 amino acids. The germline V gene encodes CDR1 MNHEY and CDR2 SMNVEV (reference sequence). Sequenced input: peripheral blood. The chain links TRBV27 to TRBJ1-5; D remains unclear. The TCR comes from a woman aged 80 or over with active or convalescent COVID-19. The CDR3 DNA is TGTGCCAGCAGTCCCCGACGGAGTAATCAGCCCCAGCATTTT. It encodes CASSPRRSNQPQHF.